The present entry profiles one TCR beta chain with its context. Its specificity is unknown. This specimen belongs to a study of vaccination and CD4 T cells after COVID-19. At the level of the study: Post-COVID specimens were obtained a median about 100 days after diagnosis (range 35 to 161). Study outcomes and limitations: Among convalescent patients, a median 86.3% of reactive clones emerged only after vaccination.

Regarding treatment: roughly ten-day PBMC culture with coronavirus spike peptide pools or control peptides (ViraFEST assay). The study sequenced cultured CD4+ T cell DNA using the Oncomine TCR Beta short-read assay. Each CDR3 protein gets one entry after TCRdb re-called the PCR reads with MiXCR. The sample holds about 24,000 distinct CDR3 sequences, less than 65% seen once. Deletions cut 1 base from V and 4 bases from J, with 6 bases between. The CDR3 has 13 amino acids. The germline V gene has CDR1 LNHDA and CDR2 SQIVND (reference sequence). This TCR derives from a human donor who received a COVID-19 vaccine. V usage is TRBV19 and J usage is TRBJ2-3; D possibly matches TRBD1 or TRBD2 (5 bases each). The sample consisted of CD4+ T cells from blood, cultured in vitro, taken after SARS-CoV-2 vaccination. CDR3 sequence (DNA): TGTGCCAGTAGTATAGTGGGGGCAGATACGCAGTATTTT. It yields the protein CASSIVGADTQYF.